One TCR beta chain is described in this entry. What it binds is not known. These data originate in a study of identical twins. Overall study findings and caveats: Memory repertoires showed no such pattern, whereas abundant cord blood beta clonotypes carried fewer insertions.

Germline lookup yields CDR1 SGDLS and CDR2 YYNGEE. Trimming took off 0 bases at V and 8 bases at J, with 15 bases between the two ends. This CDR3 has 16 amino acids. Carrying unique molecular identifiers, the cDNA also gained a universal primer site through template switching. TCRdb reprocessed the 5' RACE reads with MiXCR, giving one entry per CDR3 protein. The repertoire includes roughly 770,000 distinct CDR3 sequences, roughly 18% of them detected once, and roughly 13% sits in the top ten. This sample was shared with a second study, whose subject was T cells expressing NK-cell markers. As that study records: What restricted sorting to alpha-beta TCR T cells in several experiments was an anti-gamma-delta TCR antibody.

The TCR originated in a woman aged 18 to 35 in good health. The chain couples TRBV9 to TRBJ1-6, with TRBD1 as a possible D gene (5 bases). Sequencing was done on a sample of PBMCs. CDR3 coding DNA: TGTGCCAGCAGCGTAGGAACAGGCCGCGGGGATTCACCCCTCCACTTT. Residues: CASSVGTGRGDSPLHF. The entire variable domain, with the rest obtained from reference TRBV9 and TRBJ1-6, is as follows: DSGVTQTPKHLITATGQRVTLRCSPRSGDLSVYWYQQSLDQGLQFLIQYYNGEERAKGNILERFSAQQFPDLHSELNLSSLELGDSALYFCASSVGTGRGDSPLHFGNGTRLTVT.